This T cell receptor (beta chain) stems from a study of cytotoxic CD8 clonotypes in ibrutinib-treated CLL. The CDR3 has 11 amino acids. Germline V gene sequence: CDR1 MDHEN, CDR2 SYDVKM. V shed 4 bases and J shed 15 bases, with 13 bases lying between them. With sequencing, the targeted depth ranged from 1 in 200,000 to 1 in 1 million T cells. Method: immunoSEQ multiplex PCR; TCRdb's copy keeps in-frame clones and lacks some. The data show hundreds of thousands of clones, 70% seen once. This clone was observed a handful of times. The V and J genes are TRBV28 and TRBJ1-5; TRBD1 might be the D (5 bases). The source material was PBMCs, sampled after 24 months of ibrutinib treatment. The origin of this receptor is a human donor with chronic lymphocytic leukemia. The CDR3 bases are TGTGCCAGCAGTTCCCCGACAGTGGCGCATTTT. It codes for CASSSPTVAHF.